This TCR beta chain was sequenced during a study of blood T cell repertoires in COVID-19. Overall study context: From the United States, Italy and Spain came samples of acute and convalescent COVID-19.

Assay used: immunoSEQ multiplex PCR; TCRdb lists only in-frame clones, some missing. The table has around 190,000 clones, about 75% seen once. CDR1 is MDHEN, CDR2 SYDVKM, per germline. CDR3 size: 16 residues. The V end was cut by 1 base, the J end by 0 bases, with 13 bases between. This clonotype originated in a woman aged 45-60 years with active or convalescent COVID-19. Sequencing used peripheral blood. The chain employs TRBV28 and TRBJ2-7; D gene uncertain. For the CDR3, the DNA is TGTGCCAGCAGTTTATTTTTGGGCATGAACTCCTACGAGCAGTACTTC. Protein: CASSLFLGMNSYEQYF.